The text below deals with one TCR beta chain. CDR1 is GTSNPN, CDR2 SVGIG, per germline (reference sequence). V was pared by 3 bases and J by 0 bases, with 14 bases between. The CDR3 extends over 15 amino acids. This entry belongs to a study of memory CD4+ T cells and cytomegalovirus serostatus. The method was immunoSEQ multiplex PCR; TCRdb's version includes in-frame clones alone and lacks a portion of them. The sample comprises 55,000 to 80,000 clones, about 70% of which are singletons, and approximately 4.8% rests with the top ten. Single viable CD3+CD4+CD8-CD45RO+ cells were sorted as the memory CD4+ T cells.

Sequencing input: memory CD4+ T cells from blood. J is TRBJ1-1 and V is TRBV30; D ambiguous. This TCR was sampled from an adult in good health and CMV-seropositive. DNA for the CDR3: TGTGCCTGGAGGGCCCGGACGGGAATGAACACTGAAGCTTTCTTT. Translation: CAWRARTGMNTEAFF.